The 30 T cell receptor beta chains presented below share a single source sample, sequenced in a study of blood T cell repertoires in COVID-19. Assay used: immunoSEQ multiplex PCR; TCRdb lists only in-frame clones, some missing. This sample has about 260,000 clones; roughly nine tenths occur once, and the top ten carry 3.5% to 4%. Sequencing input: peripheral blood. The origin of the receptors is a man aged 18 to 29 with active or convalescent COVID-19.

The gene calls are TRBV11-1 and TRBJ2-5; TRBD1 aligns across 9 bases. Germline V gives CDR1 SGHAT, CDR2 FQDESV (reference sequence). This CDR3 is 14 amino acids long. Trimming removed 8 bases from V and 3 bases from J; junction bases left unmatched: 7. CDR3 region: CASGGTGHEETQYF. Here the CDR3 DNA reads TGTGCCAGCGGGGGGACAGGGCATGAAGAGACCCAGTACTTC.

The chain joins TRBV30 to TRBJ2-5, with 16 bases lining up with TRBD2. Germline CDR1 GTSNPN, CDR2 SVGIG (reference sequence). The CDR3 is made up of 18 amino acids. The J segment lost 5 bases and the V segment lost 2 bases, leaving 11 bases of the junction unmatched. The CDR3 DNA follows: TGTGCCTGGAGTTCAGGGACTAGCGGGAGGGCCGCCAGGGAGACCCAGTACTTC. It yields the protein CAWSSGTSGRAARETQYF.

The gene calls are TRBV6-5 and TRBJ2-1; D is uncertain. The CDR3 is 11 residues long. V lost 1 base, J lost 8 bases, and 3 bases lay in between. Germline V CDR1 and CDR2: MNHEY, SVGAGI. CDR3 protein: CASSYLDEQFF. The CDR3 bases are TGTGCCAGCAGTTACTTAGATGAGCAGTTCTTC.

This chain uses TRBV13 with TRBJ1-5; 7 bases line up with TRBD1. CDR3 size: 16 residues. Germline CDR1 PRHDT, CDR2 FYEKMQ (reference sequence). V was clipped by 8 bases and J by 0 bases; unmatched bases: 10. This CDR3 reads CASPECQGDSNQPQHF. In DNA, the CDR3 is TGTGCCAGCCCTGAATGTCAGGGGGATAGCAATCAGCCCCAGCATTTT.

The chain is built from TRBV2 and TRBJ1-4, with 7 nucleotides matching TRBD1. Trimming cost V 9 bases and J 10 bases; bases outside gene matches: 14. The CDR3 runs to 14 residues. Germline V lookup: CDR1 SNHLY, CDR2 FYNNEI. CDR3 DNA sequence: TGTGCCAGTGGGGAGACAGGGACACCGGGAAAACTGTTTTTT. This codes for CASGETGTPGKLFF.

This chain uses TRBV9 with TRBJ2-1; 10 nucleotides align to TRBD2. The V segment lost 4 bases and the J segment 9 bases; nucleotides outside the gene matches: 13. This CDR3 is built from 16 residues. The germline V gene encodes CDR1 SGDLS and CDR2 YYNGEE. In nucleotides, the CDR3 is TGTGCCAGCAGCCCCGGGGGGGTAGCGGGGGGTGTTGAGCAGTTCTTC. The encoded protein is CASSPGGVAGGVEQFF.

V usage is TRBV5-1 and J usage is TRBJ1-1; TRBD1 is a possible D gene (5 bases). With 4 bases removed from V and 2 bases from J, the gap between germline ends came to 12 bases. The length of the CDR3 is 14 residues. In germline, CDR1 is SGHRS, CDR2 YFSETQ. In nucleotides, the CDR3 is TGCGCCAGCAGCCGTCTGACAGTTAACACTGAAGCTTTCTTT. Translated: CASSRLTVNTEAFF.

This clone was seen a handful of times. The chain recombines TRBV6-5 with TRBJ2-7; TRBD2 aligns across 8 bases. Germline V CDR1 and CDR2: MNHEY, SVGAGI. V gave up 4 bases and J gave up 3 bases; unmatched junction bases: 8. The CDR3 extends over 15 amino acids. This CDR3 reads CASSFSGEDVYEQYF. DNA of the CDR3: TGTGCCAGCAGTTTTAGCGGGGAGGACGTCTACGAGCAGTACTTC.

The chain employs TRBV5-1 and TRBJ2-7; 11 nucleotides align to TRBD2. The ends lost 7 bases at V and 0 bases at J; junction bases unmatched: 6. The CDR3 loop spans 15 amino acids. CDR1 and CDR2 from the germline V gene are SGHRS and YFSETQ. CDR3 region: CASGRLAGHSYEQYF. DNA for the CDR3: TGCGCCAGCGGACGACTAGCGGGGCACTCCTACGAGCAGTACTTC.

CDR3 protein: CASSPGGQLNYGYTF. The CDR3 DNA reads TGTGCCAGCAGTCCCGGCGGACAGCTTAACTATGGCTACACCTTC. The gene calls are TRBV28 and TRBJ1-2; tentative D call: TRBD1 (6 bases). Trimming removed 5 bases at V and 1 base at J, with 14 bases between. The CDR3 contains 15 residues. Germline V gives CDR1 MDHEN, CDR2 SYDVKM.

This chain links TRBV2 with TRBJ2-1; 7 bases match TRBD2. Germline-derived CDR1 and CDR2 are SNHLY and FYNNEI. This CDR3 contains 13 residues. After removal of 10 bases from V and 6 bases from J, the junction contained 9 bases not matched to a gene. The CDR3 loop reads CATGLNVVNEQFF. In nucleotides, the CDR3 is TGTGCCACGGGACTAAATGTTGTCAATGAGCAGTTCTTC. Full variable domain (rest looked up from reference TRBV2 and TRBJ2-1): EPEVTQTPSHQVTQMGQEVILRCVPISNHLYFYWYRQILGQKVEFLVSFYNNEISEKSEIFDDQFSVERPDGSNFTLKIRSTKLEDSAMYFCATGLNVVNEQFFGPGTRLTVL.

The rearrangement uses TRBV28 and TRBJ1-3, with D possibly matching TRBD1 (5 bases). V was shortened by 5 bases and J by 0 bases, with 17 bases between the two germline ends. The CDR3 length is 17 residues. From germline, CDR1 is MDHEN and CDR2 SYDVKM. The CDR3 coding sequence is TGTGCCAGCAGTGGGCTGGAGGGACTGAGCTCTGGAAACACCATATATTTT. Translated: CASSGLEGLSSGNTIYF.

This clone was seen once. The chain joins TRBV28 to TRBJ1-4; unclear D gene. The V gene's germline CDR1 is MDHEN and CDR2 SYDVKM. Trimming shortened V by 8 bases and J by 5 bases, and 9 bases separated the two germline ends. The CDR3 is 12 amino acids. The CDR3 here is CASREKNEKLFF. The CDR3 DNA reads as TGTGCCAGCCGGGAAAAGAATGAAAAACTGTTTTTT.

A few counts support this clone. The chain carries TRBV5-6 and TRBJ1-2; 10 bases are shared with TRBD1. J was trimmed by 7 bases and V by 3 bases; bases with no gene match: 9. CDR1 SGHDT and CDR2 YYEEEE come from the germline V gene. This CDR3 is 15 amino acids long. In nucleotides, the CDR3 is TGTGCCAGCAGCTCACCCGGGACAGGGGCGTCTGGCTACACCTTC. Translation: CASSSPGTGASGYTF.

This chain uses TRBV10-3 with TRBJ2-5, with D hard to call. The CDR3 extends over 14 amino acids. V was trimmed by 3 bases and J by 3 bases, leaving 11 bases between them. Germline CDR1 is ENHRY and CDR2 is SYGVKD. CDR3 nucleotides: TGTGCCATCAGTGATGTTGGCACCGAAGAGACCCAGTACTTC. Translated: CAISDVGTEETQYF.

A few counts support this clone. The rearrangement links TRBV11-2 to TRBJ1-4, with D hard to call. CDR1 and CDR2 from the germline V gene are SGHAT and FQNNGV. The length of the CDR3 is 14 residues. V was cut by 6 bases and J by 3 bases, with 11 bases left in between. Here the CDR3 DNA reads TGTGCCAGCAGTTTACCCCCAGCTAATGAAAAACTGTTTTTT. Translated, it gives CASSLPPANEKLFF. Using reference TRBV11-2 and TRBJ1-4 for the parts outside the CDR3, the full variable domain is EAGVAQSPRYKIIEKRQSVAFWCNPISGHATLYWYQQILGQGPKLLIQFQNNGVVDDSQLPKDRFSAERLKGVDSTLKIQPAKLEDSAVYLCASSLPPANEKLFFGSGTQLSVL.

The chain's CDR3 is CASSLGVANTEAFF. The CDR3, as DNA: TGTGCCAGCAGCTTAGGGGTAGCGAACACTGAAGCTTTCTTT. V and J are TRBV11-3 and TRBJ1-1, with D uncertain. The CDR3 is 14 amino acids. The V gene's germline CDR1 is SGHNT and CDR2 YENEEA. V lost 1 base and J lost 1, with 7 bases in between.

This clone was observed once. The gene calls are TRBV25-1 and TRBJ2-7, with D possibly being TRBD1 (6 bases). Per germline, CDR1 MGHDK and CDR2 SYGVNS. Trimming left V 2 bases short and J 2 bases short, with 16 bases between. This CDR3 is built from 16 residues. CDR3 sequence: CASSERLGQGTYEQYF. The CDR3 nucleotides read TGTGCCAGCAGTGAAAGGCTGGGCCAGGGGACCTACGAGCAGTACTTC.

V and J are TRBV24-1 and TRBJ1-2, with 8 positions matching TRBD1. The CDR3 is 13 amino acids. V shed 4 bases and J 8 bases; nucleotides not matched to a gene: 5. Germline V lookup: CDR1 KGHDR, CDR2 SFDVKD. Here the CDR3 reads CATSEGQGAGYTF. CDR3 in DNA: TGTGCCACCAGTGAAGGGCAGGGGGCGGGCTACACCTTC.

CDR3 DNA: TGTGCCAGCAGTATAGGGGCAGATACGCAGTATTTT. Its protein product is CASSIGADTQYF. The chain carries TRBV27 and TRBJ2-3, with D possibly being TRBD1 (5 bases). CDR1 is MNHEY and CDR2 is SMNVEV in the germline V gene (reference sequence). The CDR3 totals 12 residues. V shed 5 bases and J shed 4 bases, with 7 bases lying between them.

J is TRBJ2-5 and V is TRBV7-2; D possibly corresponds to TRBD2 (5 bases). The CDR3 is made up of 13 amino acids. Germline lookup yields CDR1 SGHTA and CDR2 FQGNSA. The germline V and J ends were trimmed by 1 base and 5 bases, with 8 bases remaining between them. CDR3 sequence (DNA): TGTGCCAGCAGCTTAGGAGGGTCCGAGACCCAGTACTTC. This encodes CASSLGGSETQYF.

The rearrangement joins TRBV3-1 (or the pseudogene TRBV3-2) to TRBJ2-1, with 9 bases matching TRBD2. Unmatched junction bases numbered 3, after V lost 1 base and J lost 5 bases. This CDR3 is built from 15 residues. CDR1 is LGHDT, CDR2 YNNKEL, per germline (reference sequence). This chain's CDR3 is CASSQGGTSHNEQFF. CDR3 bases: TGTGCCAGCAGCCAAGGGGGGACTAGCCACAATGAGCAGTTCTTC.

The gene calls are TRBV6-5 and TRBJ1-3; D is possibly TRBD1 (5 bases). The V and J ends lost 2 bases and 4 bases respectively, with 12 bases between them. The V gene's germline CDR1 is MNHEY and CDR2 SVGAGI. There are 15 residues in the CDR3. CDR3 nucleotides: TGTGCCAGCAGTTACGGGGCGAACCTCGGAAACACCATATATTTT. Encoded protein: CASSYGANLGNTIYF.

The chain recombines TRBV24-1 with TRBJ2-3; tentative D call: TRBD2 (5 bases). The CDR3 is made up of 16 amino acids. Germline V CDR1 and CDR2: KGHDR, SFDVKD. V lost 3 bases and J 1 base, leaving 13 bases between the germline ends. CDR3 sequence reads: CATSDRGRVGTDTQYF. CDR3 DNA: TGTGCCACCAGTGATCGCGGGCGGGTCGGCACAGATACGCAGTATTTT.

The chain combines TRBV9 with TRBJ1-5; D call uncertain. Per germline, CDR1 SGDLS and CDR2 YYNGEE. The CDR3 extends over 15 amino acids. Trimming removed 0 bases at V and 6 bases at J, with 13 bases between. The CDR3 loop reads CASSVDYGVGQPQHF. In DNA form, the CDR3 reads TGTGCCAGCAGCGTAGATTACGGGGTGGGTCAGCCCCAGCATTTT.

The V call is TRBV29-1, the J call TRBJ2-2; TRBD2 matches 8 bases. The CDR3 length is 14 residues. From germline, CDR1 is SQVTM and CDR2 ANQGSEA. Trimming removed 6 bases from V and 5 bases from J; junction bases left unmatched: 8. CDR3 nucleotides: TGCAGCGTAGCGGGAGTGATGGGTACCGGGGAGCTGTTTTTT. Protein sequence: CSVAGVMGTGELFF.

The table lists this clone with a count of one. This chain links TRBV6-5 with TRBJ2-7; D not certain. The CDR3 has 13 residues. The germline CDR1 and CDR2 sequences are MNHEY and SVGAGI. V lost 1 base, J lost 4 bases, and 8 bases lay in between. The CDR3 bases are TGTGCCAGCAGTTACTTGGTCGGGTACGAGCAGTACTTC. Its translation: CASSYLVGYEQYF.

CDR3 loop: CASSLLLQPQHF. DNA for the CDR3: TGTGCCAGCAGCTTACTTCTTCAGCCCCAGCATTTT. The chain joins TRBV7-2 to TRBJ1-5; D not certain. This CDR3 region has 12 residues. From germline, CDR1 is SGHTA and CDR2 FQGNSA. V was clipped by 2 bases and J by 6 bases, with 5 bases between them.

The chain links TRBV18 to TRBJ1-6; D uncertain. The ends were cut back, 6 bases at V and 7 bases at J, with 22 bases in the middle. Germline CDR1 reads KGHSH; CDR2 reads LQKENI. This CDR3 is built from 17 residues. The CDR3: CASSLGGSVISNSPLHF. Written as DNA, the CDR3 is TGTGCCAGCTCGCTGGGCGGGTCTGTGATCTCCAATTCACCCCTCCACTTT.

J is TRBJ1-2 and V is TRBV6-2 or TRBV6-3; D not resolved. With 0 bases removed from V and 3 bases from J, the gap between germline ends came to 11 bases. This CDR3 contains 15 residues. CDR1 and CDR2 from the germline V gene are MNHEY and SVGEGT. The CDR3, as DNA: TGTGCCAGCAGTTACTCGATCCCGGAGCACTATGGCTACACCTTC. This sequence encodes CASSYSIPEHYGYTF.